These 23 T cell receptor beta chains were all obtained from the same sample, sequenced in a study of tumor-infiltrating lymphocytes in primary liver carcinoma. DNA and RNA were both co-extracted from approximately 20-30 mg of bulk tissue that had not been sorted. The investigators made TCR beta cDNA from approximately 510 ng total RNA, using a constant-region primer. Generation of the TCR beta libraries relied on three nested multiplex PCR rounds using slightly modified ARM-PCR. In the first two PCR rounds, TRBV1-TRBV30 forward primers were paired with a C-beta reverse primer, and each round lasted roughly 9 cycles. TCRdb passed the multiplex PCR reads through MiXCR, listing each CDR3 protein once. This repertoire shows under 50,000 distinct CDR3 sequences, 65% to 80% found once; its top ten account for roughly 29%. Sequenced sample: liver tumor tissue from sampling region 5. The subset was: tumor region T5, tumor centre. These receptors originate from a middle-aged man with primary liver carcinoma and hepatitis B virus infection.

The chain combines TRBV12-3 or TRBV12-4 with TRBJ2-3; 10 nucleotides agree with TRBD1. CDR3 length: 17 residues. J was trimmed by 10 bases and V by 4 bases; bases with no gene match: 17. The chain's CDR3 is CASSSPEGQGRSDAQYF. The CDR3 DNA follows: TGTGCCAGCAGTTCGCCTGAGGGACAGGGGCGGTCAGACGCGCAGTATTTT.

Points on this clonotype: The junction shows a germline mismatch at one end, possibly a read error. The chain links TRBV28 to TRBJ2-7; 7 nucleotides line up with TRBD1. This CDR3 is 18 amino acids long. Germline V gene sequence: CDR1 MDHEN, CDR2 SYDVKM. CDR3 in DNA: TGTGCCAGCAGTTCCCGGGACAGTAAAGACTGGAGCTCCTACGAGCAAAACTTC. Its translation: CASSSRDSKDWSSYEQNF.

This clonotype was found a few times. One end of the junction does not line up with germline, which may come from a read error. V and J are TRBV29-1 and TRBJ2-1, with 7 bases matching TRBD2. In germline, CDR1 is SQVTM, CDR2 ANQGSEA. This CDR3 is built from 14 residues. The CDR3 region has the DNA TGTAGCGGATTGCCGGGACGGGGGGTGGATGAACAGTTCTTC. Translation gives CSGLPGRGVDEQFF.

About this clonotype itself: Germline and junction disagree at one end, which may indicate a read error. The CDR3 spells CASRIGRNTDTQYF. DNA of the CDR3: TGTGCTAGTAGAATAGGGAGAAACACAGATACACAGTATTTT. The chain combines TRBV12-5 with TRBJ2-3, with D maybe TRBD2 (5 bases). This CDR3 has 14 residues. CDR1 is LGHNT, CDR2 FRNRAP, per germline. The complete variable domain, with remaining parts taken from reference TRBV12-5 and TRBJ2-3, reads DARVTQTPRHKVTEMGQEVTMRCQPILGHNTVFWYRQTMMQGLELLAYFRNRAPLDDSGMPKDRFSAEMPDATLATLKIQPSEPRDSAVYFCASRIGRNTDTQYFGPGTRLTVL.

CDR3: CSTLYADTQHF. As DNA, the CDR3 is TGCAGCACCCTGTATGCAGATACGCAGCATTTT. The rearrangement uses TRBV29-1 and TRBJ2-3; D is uncertain. The DNA end is more similar to TRBJ1-5, so the J call may be wrong. This CDR3 spans 11 amino acids. Germline assignment: CDR1 SQVTM and CDR2 ANQGSEA.

CDR3 in amino acids: CASSLPTGEFADTQYF. DNA of the CDR3: TGTGCCAGCAGCTTGCCCACAGGGGAGTTCGCAGATACGCAGTATTTT. J is TRBJ2-3 and V is TRBV5-4, with 7 bases lining up with TRBD1. V was pared by 1 base and J by 4 bases, with 9 bases of the junction left unmatched. CDR1 is SGHNT and CDR2 is YYREEE in the germline V gene (reference sequence). The CDR3 spans 16 residues.

This chain connects TRBV12-3 or TRBV12-4 to TRBJ2-5; TRBD1 is a possible D gene (6 bases). The CDR3 contains 11 residues. The V end lost 11 bases, the J end lost 6 bases, and 13 bases lay between the germline ends. In nucleotides, the CDR3 is TGTGCCTGCGCCAGGGGTCAGACCCAGTACTTC. As protein: CACARGQTQYF.

With regard to this clonotype: Relative to the germline gene, one junction end is altered; a read error may explain this. The V and J genes are TRBV28 and TRBJ1-5; D is uncertain. CDR3 size: 16 residues. The germline V gene has CDR1 MDHEN and CDR2 SYDVKM. The CDR3, as DNA: TGTGTCAGCAGATTACCCGGGAGCTATAGCAATAAGCCCCAGCATTTT. The encoded protein is CVSRLPGSYSNKPQHF.

In the case of this clonotype: A much larger clone differs by one base, so this may be a read error. The V and J genes are TRBV28 and TRBJ2-6; D gene ambiguous. CDR3 length: 13 residues. CDR1 and CDR2 from the germline V gene are MDHEN and SYDVKM. Trimming took off 8 bases at V and 2 bases at J, with 7 bases between the two ends. CDR3 loop: CASSRPGANVLTF. CDR3 coding DNA: TGTGCCAGCTCAAGGCCTGGGGCCAACGTCCTGACTTTC.

Notes on this clonotype: Being one base from a much bigger clone, this may be a read error. The genes are TRBV28 and TRBJ1-2, with 7 bases aligning to TRBD1. The CDR3 has 16 residues. The germline V gene encodes CDR1 MDHEN and CDR2 SYDVKM. The trim removed 6 bases at V and 8 bases at J, leaving 18 bases unmatched. CDR3: CASSTQGGSYVWGYTF. The CDR3 DNA sequence: TGTGCCAGCAGCACCCAGGGGGGTAGTTATGTGTGGGGCTACACCTTC.

The sample holds a few counts of this clonotype. This chain links TRBV19 with TRBJ1-1; maybe TRBD1 (5 bases). With 3 bases removed from V and 4 bases from J, the gap between germline ends came to 12 bases. CDR3 length: 14 amino acids. Germline V gene data show CDR1 as LNHDA and CDR2 as SQIVND (reference sequence). The CDR3 coding sequence is TGTGCCAGTAGTATGACTGCCGGGGGCACTGAAGCTTTCTTT. Translating it yields CASSMTAGGTEAFF. Full variable domain (remainder filled in from reference TRBV19 and TRBJ1-1): DGGITQSPKYLFRKEGQNVTLSCEQNLNHDAMYWYRQDPGQGLRLIYYSQIVNDFQKGDIAEGYSVSREKKESFPLTVTSAQKNPTAFYLCASSMTAGGTEAFFGQGTRLTVV.

The chain carries TRBV10-2 and TRBJ1-4; D not resolved. CDR1 is WSHSY and CDR2 is SAAADI in the germline V gene. This CDR3 contains 13 residues. V lost 5 bases and J lost 5, with 9 bases in between. DNA of the CDR3: TGCGCCAGCAGTATACGGCAAAATGAAAAACTGTTTTTT. Amino acids: CASSIRQNEKLFF.

Notes on this clonotype: One junction end does not reproduce the germline sequence, and a read error may be involved. The chain combines TRBV6-1 with TRBJ2-6, with 8 positions matching TRBD2. The V gene's germline CDR1 is MNHNS and CDR2 SASEGT. This CDR3 is built from 15 residues. The CDR3 loop reads CASSLGAGGATVLTF. For the CDR3, the DNA is TGTGCCAGCAGTCTCGGTGCCGGGGGGGCCACCGTCCTGACTTTC.

Points on this clonotype: Its ends do not fully match the called genes, so a read error is possible. The chain uses TRBV4-1 and TRBJ2-1; 15 positions match TRBD2. The CDR3 is 20 amino acids. The germline V gene has CDR1 MGHRA and CDR2 YSYEKL. The CDR3 DNA is TGCGCCAGCAGCTCCTCAGACAACGGACTAGCGGGAGGGCCTGGAAATGAGCAGTCCTTC. Residues: CASSSSDNGLAGGPGNEQSF.

V gene TRBV14 combines with J gene TRBJ2-1, with TRBD2 matching 7 bases. CDR1 and CDR2 (germline): SGHDN, FVKESK. This CDR3 comprises 15 residues. Losses at the gene ends were 6 bases for V and 5 bases for J; bases not matched to a gene: 10. The CDR3 here is CASSAVAGANNEQFF. Here the CDR3 DNA reads TGTGCCAGCAGTGCCGTGGCGGGAGCCAACAATGAGCAGTTCTTC.

The chain joins TRBV7-8 to TRBJ2-1; D may be TRBD1 (6 bases). V dropped 2 bases and J dropped 15 bases, with 17 bases sitting between them. Germline V gene lookup returns CDR1 SGHVS and CDR2 FQNEAQ. The CDR3 sequence is 13 residues long. CDR3 in DNA: TGTGCCAGCAGCTTAACTGGGGGACATGAACGGTTCTTC. As protein: CASSLTGGHERFF. The full variable domain, with the rest looked up from reference TRBV7-8 and TRBJ2-1, is GAGVSQSPRYKVAKRGQDVALRCDPISGHVSLFWYQQALGQGPEFLTYFQNEAQLDKSGLPSDRFFAERPEGSVSTLKIQRTQQEDSAVYLCASSLTGGHERFFGPGTRLTVL.

As for this clonotype: At one boundary the junction diverges from the germline segment, which might be a read error. The chain carries TRBV11-2 and TRBJ2-2; TRBD1 agrees at 9 bases. The germline gives CDR1 SGHAT, CDR2 FQNNGV. This CDR3 is 17 amino acids long. The CDR3 region is CASSFDRDRVDTGELFF. In nucleotides, the CDR3 is TGTGCCAGCAGCTTTGACCGGGACAGGGTCGACACCGGGGAGTTGTTTTTT.

As concerns this clonotype: A clone one base away is much larger, so this may be a read error. J is TRBJ2-4 and V is TRBV18; D unresolved. The germline V gene has CDR1 KGHSH and CDR2 LQKENI. The CDR3 sequence is 13 residues long. Here the CDR3 DNA reads TGTGCCAGCTCACCACTAGCCAAAACCATTCAGTACTTC. This codes for CASSPLAKTIQYF.

This clonotype has only one observation. The junction differs from germline at one of its ends, possibly a read error. This chain joins TRBV11-3 and TRBJ2-3; either TRBD1 or TRBD2 may supply D (5 bases each). This CDR3 comprises 13 residues. The germline CDR1 and CDR2 sequences are SGHNT and YENEEA. The CDR3, as DNA: TGTGCCAGCGGCGCCGTACGGGGCGGTACGCAATATTTT. This gives the protein CASGAVRGGTQYF.

This chain uses TRBV29-1 with TRBJ2-1, with 7 nucleotides matching TRBD1. CDR1 and CDR2 (germline): SQVTM, ANQGSEA. V lost 3 bases, J lost 12 bases, and 14 bases stayed unmatched. This CDR3 region has 14 residues. CDR3 residues: CSVDVTGSLDGQFF. CDR3 nucleotides: TGCAGCGTTGACGTGACAGGGAGTCTGGATGGGCAGTTCTTC.

The chain combines TRBV11-2 with TRBJ1-4, with D tentatively TRBD1 (5 bases). The CDR3 runs 14 residues. Between the trimmed V and J ends, which lost 10 bases and 8 bases, there was a span of 20 bases. The germline CDR1 and CDR2 sequences are SGHAT and FQNNGV. CDR3 amino acids: CANSLDVGDEKLFF. CDR3 bases: TGTGCCAATAGCTTAGATGTTGGGGACGAAAAACTGTTTTTT.

This CDR3 is CALNPSGTFGETQYF. CDR3 DNA sequence: TGTGCCTTGAACCCAAGCGGGACGTTCGGAGAGACCCAGTACTTC. The chain carries TRBV30 and TRBJ2-5; TRBD2 matches at 7 bases. Germline CDR1 reads GTSNPN; CDR2 reads SVGIG (reference sequence). This CDR3 comprises 15 residues. Trimming at V came to 7 bases and at J to 4 bases, leaving 15 bases not matched to a gene.

With regard to this clonotype: This may arise from a read error, as a much more abundant clone is one base away. The chain recombines TRBV11-1 with TRBJ2-7; no clear D. This CDR3 is built from 13 residues. Germline values: CDR1 SGHAT, CDR2 FQDESV (reference sequence). Trimming removed 6 bases at V and 1 base at J, with 10 bases between. The DNA of the CDR3 is TGTGCCAGCAGGAGGAAGCGATCCTACGAGCAGTACTTC. It specifies CASRRKRSYEQYF. Using reference TRBV11-1 and TRBJ2-7 for the parts outside the CDR3, the full variable domain is EAEVAQSPRYKITEKSQAVAFWCDPISGHATLYWYRQILGQGPELLVQFQDESVVDDSQLPKDRFSAERLKGVDSTLKIQPAELGDSAMYLCASRRKRSYEQYFGPGTRLTVT.